This T cell receptor (beta chain) was recovered during a study of shared clonotypes between healthy human individuals. The study, taken as a whole, reports: Of the naive CD4 clonotypes, roughly 5.2% were shared across several donors.

Points on this clone: Antigen specificity is unknown.

The protocol was immunoSEQ multiplex PCR, while the TCRdb copy is restricted to in-frame clones and leaves out a portion. The repertoire includes 100,000 to 120,000 clones, about 70% of them detected once, and just under 25% sits in the top ten. What was sequenced was memory CD8+ T cells sorted from blood. Subset given: CD45RO+ cells pooled with CCR7-negative TemRA cells. The clonotype was recovered from a woman in her twenties or thirties in good health.

The CDR3 bases are TGTGCCAGCAGCTTGGATTACAGGGGAAACTATGGCTACACCTTC. Amino acid sequence: CASSLDYRGNYGYTF. The chain links TRBV5-6 to TRBJ1-2; 7 nucleotides agree with TRBD1. Trimming at V came to 0 bases and at J to 2 bases, leaving 4 bases not matched to a gene. The CDR3 totals 15 residues. Per germline, CDR1 SGHDT and CDR2 YYEEEE.